These 29 T cell receptor beta chains share one sample of origin, sequenced in a study of blood T cell repertoires in COVID-19. Libraries were prepared by immunoSEQ multiplex PCR; TCRdb keeps only in-frame clonotypes and omits some of them. The table shows some 350,000 clones, with approximately 86% occurring only once. Material for sequencing was peripheral blood. All receptors derive from a human donor in a cohort sampled during active COVID-19.

The table lists this clone with a count of one. The CDR3 DNA reads as TGTGCCAGCAGCCAGGGAATTGGCGCCAAAAACATTCAGTACTTC. Translation: CASSQGIGAKNIQYF. The chain joins TRBV11-3 to TRBJ2-4, with a weak D call TRBD1 (5 bases). There are 15 residues in the CDR3. The V gene's germline CDR1 is SGHNT and CDR2 YENEEA. V was cut by 5 bases and J by 1 base, with 12 bases left in between.

The chain is built from TRBV11-2 and TRBJ2-3; D might be TRBD2 (6 bases). This CDR3 spans 14 amino acids. V shed 3 bases and J shed 3 bases, with 10 bases lying between them. Germline CDR1 reads SGHAT; CDR2 reads FQNNGV. CDR3 residues: CASSLTRGTDTQYF. The CDR3 DNA sequence: TGTGCCAGCAGCTTGACTAGAGGGACAGATACGCAGTATTTT.

This rearrangement joins TRBV6-5 to TRBJ1-2; 7 nucleotides agree with TRBD1. The CDR3 length is 15 residues. The germline V gene has CDR1 MNHEY and CDR2 SVGAGI. Trimming removed 4 bases from V and 4 bases from J; junction bases left unmatched: 9. CDR3: CASSSRTGTAYGYTF. The CDR3 DNA is TGTGCCAGCAGTTCGAGAACCGGGACAGCCTATGGCTACACCTTC.

On this clone: The junction does not match germline at one end; this may be a read error. The genes are TRBV6-1 and TRBJ1-1, with 9 bases lining up with TRBD1. This CDR3 has 14 amino acids. Germline loops: CDR1 MNHNS, CDR2 SASEGT. The CDR3 here is CASTEVMTGGDGFF. CDR3 nucleotide sequence: TGTGCCAGCACTGAAGTTATGACAGGGGGGGATGGTTTCTTT.

This chain links TRBV28 with TRBJ2-3; TRBD2 matches at 7 bases. The CDR3 has 16 amino acids. In germline, CDR1 is MDHEN, CDR2 SYDVKM. V was clipped by 4 bases and J by 5 bases; unmatched bases: 12. The CDR3 spells CASSSGRRGVRDTQYF. The CDR3 DNA reads as TGTGCCAGCAGTTCTGGGCGCCGGGGGGTTCGAGATACGCAGTATTTT.

With regard to this clone: Different DNA sequences within this sample yield the same CDR3. The chain has TRBV7-9 and TRBJ2-5; the match to TRBD2 covers 12 bases. J gave up 2 bases and V 2 bases, and 0 bases lay outside the gene matches. This CDR3 has 15 residues. Germline CDR1 SEHNR, CDR2 FQNEAQ (reference sequence). CDR3 DNA: TGTGCCAGCAGCTTACTAGCGGGGGGGCAAGAGACCCAGTACTTC. It encodes CASSLLAGGQETQYF.

The V gene is TRBV10-2, the J gene TRBJ2-2; 14 positions agree with TRBD2. Germline trimming cut 8 bases from V and 5 bases from J; bases unmatched to any gene: 4. CDR3 length: 15 residues. CDR1 and CDR2 from the germline V gene are WSHSY and SAAADI. The CDR3 DNA is TGCGCCAGCGCGGGACTAGCGGGAGAAACCGGGGAGCTGTTTTTT. Its protein product is CASAGLAGETGELFF.

The V call is TRBV5-8, the J call TRBJ2-7; D is ambiguous. This CDR3 spans 13 amino acids. V gave up 3 bases and J gave up 6 bases, with 13 bases separating them. Germline V gives CDR1 SGHTS, CDR2 YDEGEE. CDR3 loop: CASSSAAGGEQYF. The CDR3 DNA follows: TGTGCCAGCAGCTCGGCGGCCGGTGGCGAGCAGTACTTC.

For this clone: At one boundary the junction diverges from the germline segment, which might be a read error. In DNA form, the CDR3 reads TGCGCCAGCAACTTGGCGCAGATAGCGGGAGGGCCCGGTACGCAGTATTTT. Translated, it gives CASNLAQIAGGPGTQYF. The gene calls are TRBV5-1 and TRBJ2-3; the match to TRBD2 covers 11 bases. Germline V gene data show CDR1 as SGHRS and CDR2 as YFSETQ. The CDR3 consists of 17 residues.

About this clone itself: The identical CDR3 is also encoded by other nucleotide sequences in the sample. This chain joins TRBV11-2 and TRBJ1-6, with no clear D. This CDR3 contains 12 residues. CDR1 SGHAT and CDR2 FQNNGV come from the germline V gene. V was trimmed by 3 bases and J by 7 bases, leaving 4 bases between them. In DNA form, the CDR3 reads TGTGCCAGCAGCTTGCAGAATTCACCCCTCCACTTT. Translating it yields CASSLQNSPLHF.

The chain couples TRBV9 to TRBJ2-5; 7 bases map to TRBD1. The CDR3 length is 16 residues. J was trimmed by 2 bases and V by 3 bases; bases with no gene match: 10. Germline lookup yields CDR1 SGDLS and CDR2 YYNGEE. CDR3 DNA sequence: TGTGCCAGCAGCGCTCCCTACAGGACAGGTCAAGAGACCCAGTACTTC. Translation gives CASSAPYRTGQETQYF.

The genes are TRBV4-1 and TRBJ2-7, with 12 bases identical to TRBD2. The CDR3 extends over 17 amino acids. The germline V gene has CDR1 MGHRA and CDR2 YSYEKL. With V trimmed by 2 bases and J by 2 bases, 7 bases remained unmatched. The CDR3 loop reads CASSQPSGGGAPYEQYF. The DNA for the CDR3 is TGCGCCAGCAGCCAACCTAGCGGGGGGGGCGCCCCCTACGAGCAGTACTTC.

The genes are TRBV6-1 and TRBJ2-3; 9 nucleotides align to TRBD1. V was clipped by 3 bases and J by 4 bases; unmatched bases: 8. CDR3 length: 16 amino acids. Germline CDR1 reads MNHNS; CDR2 reads SASEGT. CDR3 bases: TGTGCCAGCAGTGACTGGGACAGGGTGCAAGCAGATACGCAGTATTTT. This sequence encodes CASSDWDRVQADTQYF.

This clone was seen a few times. This rearrangement joins TRBV4-2 to TRBJ2-7; D might be TRBD1 (6 bases). Germline assignment: CDR1 LGHNA and CDR2 YNFKEQ. The CDR3 spans 15 residues. V shed 6 bases and J shed 4 bases, with 19 bases lying between them. The CDR3 region is CASRTRGRGPYEQYF. The CDR3 coding sequence is TGTGCCAGCAGGACGAGGGGCAGGGGACCTTACGAGCAGTACTTC.

The J gene is TRBJ2-7, the V gene TRBV11-2, with 8 bases matching TRBD2. This CDR3 comprises 13 residues. The ends lost 5 bases at V and 2 bases at J; junction bases unmatched: 2. Germline V gene sequence: CDR1 SGHAT, CDR2 FQNNGV. The CDR3 DNA reads TGTGCCAGCAGCGTGACTAGCGCCTACGAGCAGTACTTC. Translated: CASSVTSAYEQYF.

The chain recombines TRBV6-5 with TRBJ1-1; D is possibly TRBD1 (5 bases). CDR1 MNHEY and CDR2 SVGAGI come from the germline V gene. V lost 6 bases and J lost 5, with 13 bases in between. The CDR3 contains 13 residues. The CDR3 nucleotides read TGTGCCAGCAGCCCAGGGAGGATAACTGAAGCTTTCTTT. The encoded protein is CASSPGRITEAFF.

The CDR3 here is CSASWQGFSGYTF. The CDR3, as DNA: TGCAGTGCTAGTTGGCAGGGGTTTAGTGGCTACACCTTC. The J gene is TRBJ1-2, the V gene TRBV20-1; possible D gene TRBD1, 6 bases. Germline values: CDR1 DFQATT, CDR2 SNEGSKA (reference sequence). V lost 3 bases and J lost 7, with 15 bases in between. This CDR3 has 13 amino acids.

The chain links TRBV5-1 to TRBJ2-2, with 10 nucleotides matching TRBD1. Germline assignment: CDR1 SGHRS and CDR2 YFSETQ. Germline trimming cut 4 bases from V and 6 bases from J; bases unmatched to any gene: 6. The CDR3 length is 15 residues. The CDR3 DNA follows: TGCGCCAGCAGCCCCGGACAGGGGGGAGCCGGGGAGCTGTTTTTT. Protein product: CASSPGQGGAGELFF.

The CDR3 DNA follows: TGTGCCAGCAGTGTTGGTACAGGCGCGGGGCAGCCCCAGCATTTT. Translating gives CASSVGTGAGQPQHF. The V gene is TRBV2, the J gene TRBJ1-5, with D tentatively TRBD1 (5 bases). The germline V gene has CDR1 SNHLY and CDR2 FYNNEI. The CDR3 is 15 amino acids. V lost 4 bases and J 7 bases, leaving 17 bases between the germline ends. The whole variable domain, remainder taken from reference TRBV2 and TRBJ1-5, is EPEVTQTPSHQVTQMGQEVILRCVPISNHLYFYWYRQILGQKVEFLVSFYNNEISEKSEIFDDQFSVERPDGSNFTLKIRSTKLEDSAMYFCASSVGTGAGQPQHFGDGTRLSIL.

DNA for the CDR3: TGCGCCAGCAGCTTGGAAGAGGCACAAGAGACCCAGTACTTC. This codes for CASSLEEAQETQYF. The J gene is TRBJ2-5, the V gene TRBV5-1; D uncertain. Germline V gene data show CDR1 as SGHRS and CDR2 as YFSETQ. The CDR3 extends over 14 amino acids. Trimming cost V 0 bases and J 2 bases, with 8 bases left between them. The full variable domain, its missing parts supplied by reference TRBV5-1 and TRBJ2-5, is KAGVTQTPRYLIKTRGQQVTLSCSPISGHRSVSWYQQTPGQGLQFLFEYFSETQRNKGNFPGRFSGRQFSNSRSEMNVSTLELGDSALYLCASSLEEAQETQYFGPGTRLLVL.

The V and J genes are TRBV6-5 and TRBJ2-7, with D possibly being TRBD1 (6 bases). The V and J ends lost 6 bases and 6 bases respectively, with 15 bases between them. Germline CDR1 and CDR2: MNHEY and SVGAGI. This CDR3 comprises 13 residues. CDR3 in DNA: TGTGCCAGCAGGTCAGGGGAACGTAGCGAGCAGTACTTC. Amino acid sequence: CASRSGERSEQYF.

The rearrangement uses TRBV18 and TRBJ1-6; TRBD1 matches at 8 bases. This CDR3 is 14 amino acids long. Germline trimming cut 6 bases from V and 10 bases from J; bases unmatched to any gene: 8. Germline CDR1 is KGHSH and CDR2 is LQKENI. CDR3 in DNA: TGTGCCAGCTCTCCGCCCGGACAGGGCTCACCCCTCCACTTT. Encoded protein: CASSPPGQGSPLHF.

The rearrangement links TRBV6-5 to TRBJ2-7; possible D gene TRBD2, 5 bases. In germline, CDR1 is MNHEY, CDR2 SVGAGI. Trimming took 5 bases from V and 0 from J, leaving 11 bases between them. The CDR3 sequence is 14 residues long. CDR3: CASSRTVSSYEQYF. CDR3 DNA sequence: TGTGCCAGCAGTAGGACTGTTAGCTCCTACGAGCAGTACTTC.

The chain has TRBV2 and TRBJ1-1, with D unresolved. The germline gives CDR1 SNHLY, CDR2 FYNNEI. The CDR3 is 14 residues long. V dropped 7 bases and J dropped 1 base, with 13 bases sitting between them. CDR3 sequence (DNA): TGTGCCAGCACCCCCAGCAGCGAGAACACTGAAGCTTTCTTT. Protein product: CASTPSSENTEAFF.

This chain joins TRBV3-1 (or the pseudogene TRBV3-2) and TRBJ1-3; D gene uncertain. Germline values: CDR1 LGHDT, CDR2 YNNKEL (reference sequence). CDR3 length: 13 amino acids. With 0 bases removed from V and 4 bases from J, the gap between germline ends came to 4 bases. This chain's CDR3 is CASSQEIGNTIYF. CDR3 sequence (DNA): TGTGCCAGCAGCCAAGAAATAGGAAACACCATATATTTT.

V gene TRBV5-6 combines with J gene TRBJ1-1; D is undetermined. The length of the CDR3 is 15 residues. V was shortened by 4 bases and J by 3 bases, with 16 bases between the two germline ends. Germline CDR1 and CDR2: SGHDT and YYEEEE. CDR3 sequence: CASSPDRPGDTEAFF. The CDR3 nucleotides read TGTGCCAGCAGCCCGGACCGACCCGGGGACACTGAAGCTTTCTTT. Using reference TRBV5-6 and TRBJ1-1 for the parts outside the CDR3, the full variable domain is DAGVTQSPTHLIKTRGQQVTLRCSPKSGHDTVSWYQQALGQGPQFIFQYYEEEERQRGNFPDRFSGHQFPNYSSELNVNALLLGDSALYLCASSPDRPGDTEAFFGQGTRLTVV.

V usage is TRBV7-9 and J usage is TRBJ1-5; the match to TRBD1 covers 8 bases. The CDR3 spans 14 residues. From germline, CDR1 is SEHNR and CDR2 FQNEAQ (reference sequence). V dropped 5 bases and J dropped 4; count of bases not matched to a gene: 4. CDR3 residues: CASSPTGANQPQHF. The CDR3 DNA is TGTGCCAGCAGCCCGACAGGGGCGAATCAGCCCCAGCATTTT.

The genes are TRBV5-8 and TRBJ1-2; TRBD1 is a possible D gene (5 bases). The CDR3 sequence is 13 residues long. Germline-derived CDR1 and CDR2 are SGHTS and YDEGEE. Trimming left V 5 bases short and J 4 bases short, with 12 bases between. The DNA of the CDR3 is TGTGCCAGCAGAGAGAGGGGAGGCTATGGCTACACCTTC. Translated, it gives CASRERGGYGYTF.

There are a few counts of this clone. This chain connects TRBV7-6 to TRBJ2-7, with a weak D call TRBD2 (5 bases). Germline CDR1 is SGHVS and CDR2 is FNYEAQ. The ends were cut back, 5 bases at V and 3 bases at J, with 20 bases in the middle. CDR3 size: 16 residues. The CDR3 DNA sequence: TGTGCCAGCAGCCCCCGGACTGGTCCAAGTTTCTACGAGCAGTACTTC. This codes for CASSPRTGPSFYEQYF.